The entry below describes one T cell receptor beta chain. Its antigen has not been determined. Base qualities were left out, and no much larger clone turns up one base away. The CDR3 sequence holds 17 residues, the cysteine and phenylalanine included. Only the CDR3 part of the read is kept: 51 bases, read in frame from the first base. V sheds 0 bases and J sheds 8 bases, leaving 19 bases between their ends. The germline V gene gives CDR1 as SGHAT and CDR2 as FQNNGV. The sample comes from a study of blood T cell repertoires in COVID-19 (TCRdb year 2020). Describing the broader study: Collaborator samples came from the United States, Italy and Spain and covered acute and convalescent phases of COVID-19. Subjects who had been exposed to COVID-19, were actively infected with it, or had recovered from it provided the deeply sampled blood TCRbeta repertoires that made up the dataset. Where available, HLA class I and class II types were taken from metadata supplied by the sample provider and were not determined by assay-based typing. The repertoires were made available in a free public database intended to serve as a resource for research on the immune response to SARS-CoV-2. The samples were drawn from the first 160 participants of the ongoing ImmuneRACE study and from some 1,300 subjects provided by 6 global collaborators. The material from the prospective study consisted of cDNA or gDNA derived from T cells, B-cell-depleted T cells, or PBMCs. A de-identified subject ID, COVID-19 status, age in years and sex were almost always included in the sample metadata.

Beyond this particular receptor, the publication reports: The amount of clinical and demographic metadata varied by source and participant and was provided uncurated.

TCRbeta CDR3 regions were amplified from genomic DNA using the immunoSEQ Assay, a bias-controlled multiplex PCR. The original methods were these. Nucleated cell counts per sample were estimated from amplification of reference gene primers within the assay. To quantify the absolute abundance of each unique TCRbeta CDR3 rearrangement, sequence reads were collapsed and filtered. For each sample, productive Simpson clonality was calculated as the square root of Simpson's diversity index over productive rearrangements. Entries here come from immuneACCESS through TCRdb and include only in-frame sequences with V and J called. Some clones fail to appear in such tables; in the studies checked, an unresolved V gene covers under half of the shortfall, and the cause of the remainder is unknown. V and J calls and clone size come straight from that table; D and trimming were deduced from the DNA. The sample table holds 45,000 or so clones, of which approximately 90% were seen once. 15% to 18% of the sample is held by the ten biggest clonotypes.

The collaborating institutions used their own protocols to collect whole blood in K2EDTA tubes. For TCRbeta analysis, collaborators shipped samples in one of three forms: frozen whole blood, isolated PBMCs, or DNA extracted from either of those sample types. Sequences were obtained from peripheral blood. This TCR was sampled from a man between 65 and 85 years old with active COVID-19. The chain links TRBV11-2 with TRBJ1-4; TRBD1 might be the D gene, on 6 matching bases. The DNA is TGTGCCAGCAGCTTAGATCTTAGGGCCAAAGGGGGAGAAAAACTGTTTTTT. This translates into CASSLDLRAKGGEKLFF.